This T cell receptor (beta chain) was retrieved from a study of beta chain features in type 1 diabetes. Whole-study findings and limits: People with Type 1 diabetes carried modestly yet significantly shorter TCRB CDR3s in all four CD4+ subsets.

The whole isolated RNA underwent reverse transcription, so sequencing captured expressed TCRB transcripts. TCRdb's copy holds only in-frame clones and misses some; the assay was immunoSEQ multiplex PCR. The table shows about 700,000 clones, with 13% occurring only once. The sample holds a few counts of this clone. The target antigen is unknown. Looked up from germline, CDR1 is LGHNA and CDR2 is YNFKEQ. The trim removed 0 bases at V and 0 bases at J, leaving 7 bases unmatched. This CDR3 is 17 amino acids long. This TCR derives from a young man with type 1 diabetes. The sequenced material came from naive CD4+ T cells from blood. This sequence joins TRBV4-2 and TRBJ1-2, with TRBD1 identical over 7 bases. The CDR3: CASSQDEGGSPNYGYTF. The CDR3 nucleotides are TGTGCCAGCAGCCAAGATGAAGGGGGCAGCCCTAACTATGGCTACACCTTC.